These T cell receptor beta chains were read from a single sample in a study of neurological immune-mediated disorders. TCRdb reanalysed the 5' RACE reads using MiXCR and keeps one entry per CDR3 protein. Of 15,000 to 20,000 distinct CDR3 sequences in the sample, roughly 10% are singletons; the top ten hold approximately 28%. Sequencing was done on a sample of CD8+ T cells from blood. These receptors came from a woman in her forties or fifties in good health. The CDR3 runs from the conserved cysteine through the conserved F or W. A D gene is named only where the DNA matches it firmly. Where a row states a size, it is once, few, many or the class of an expanded clone; other rows omit it.

d_gene,abundance,j_gene,v_gene,CDR3aa,CDR3nt
TRBD1,many,TRBJ2-7,TRBV6-5,CASSYSGDRDPEQYF,TGTGCCAGCAGTTACTCAGGGGACAGGGACCCCGAGCAGTACTTC
TRBD2,many,TRBJ2-1,TRBV7-8,CASSTTSGSGNEQFF,TGTGCCAGCAGCACGACTAGCGGGAGCGGCAATGAGCAGTTCTTC
.,many,TRBJ1-3,TRBV10-1,CATNAGNTIYF,TGCGCCACCAATGCTGGAAACACCATATATTTT
.,many,TRBJ1-1,TRBV2,CASSPLDRSMNTEAFF,TGTGCCAGCAGCCCTCTCGACAGGTCCATGAACACTGAAGCTTTCTTT
TRBD2,many,TRBJ2-1,TRBV5-1,CASSLYGTSGSVNEQFF,TGCGCCAGCAGCTTATATGGGACTAGCGGGAGTGTTAATGAGCAGTTCTTC
.,many,TRBJ2-7,TRBV19,CASSESTGSYEQYF,TGTGCCAGTAGTGAATCGACAGGCTCCTACGAGCAGTACTTC
TRBD1,many,TRBJ2-1,TRBV5-1,CASSLAQGIYNEQFF,TGCGCCAGCAGCTTGGCACAGGGGATATACAATGAGCAGTTCTTC
.,many,TRBJ1-1,TRBV4-1,CASSHLGENTEAFF,TGCGCCAGCAGCCACCTCGGGGAGAACACTGAAGCTTTCTTT
.,many,TRBJ2-7,TRBV28,CATHRDKNYEQYF,TGTGCCACCCACAGGGACAAAAATTACGAGCAGTACTTC
TRBD1,many,TRBJ1-2,TRBV7-9,CASSSTGVHYGYTF,TGTGCCAGCAGCTCAACAGGGGTGCACTATGGCTACACCTTC
.,many,TRBJ2-6,TRBV6-5,CASSSAGAANVLTF,TGTGCCAGCAGTTCTGCTGGGGCGGCCAACGTCCTGACTTTC
.,many,TRBJ2-7,TRBV20-1,CSATIGGRDEQYF,TGCAGTGCTACCATCGGGGGCCGGGACGAGCAGTACTTC
.,.,TRBJ2-2,TRBV28,CASSISGANVLTFGTGELFF,.
TRBD2,.,TRBJ2-4,TRBV7-8,CASSTRTSGSEVTKNIQYF,TGTGCCAGCAGCACGCGGACTAGCGGGAGTGAGGTGACCAAAAACATTCAGTACTTC
TRBD1,many,TRBJ2-1,TRBV29-1,CSVEGRGQGESYNEQFF,TGCAGCGTTGAAGGGCGGGGACAGGGAGAGAGCTACAATGAGCAGTTCTTC
TRBD2,many,TRBJ2-1,TRBV29-1,CSVEATSGGVLNEQFF,TGCAGCGTGGAGGCGACTAGCGGGGGTGTTCTGAATGAGCAGTTCTTC
TRBD1,.,TRBJ2-7,TRBV29-1,CSGSRGRNYEQYF,TGCAGCGGCTCCAGGGGGCGCAACTACGAGCAGTACTTC
.,many,TRBJ2-1,TRBV7-2,CASSLALIPGTPYNEQFF,TGTGCCAGCAGCTTAGCGCTCATCCCGGGGACCCCCTACAATGAGCAGTTCTTC
.,.,TRBJ1-1,TRBV10-2,CASSDRDGRDTEAFF,TGCGCCAGCAGTGACCGGGACGGGCGGGACACTGAAGCTTTCTTT
TRBD2,many,TRBJ2-3,TRBV30,CAWSALTSGDFDTQYF,TGTGCCTGGAGTGCGTTGACTAGCGGGGATTTTGATACGCAGTATTTT